Below, 19 T cell receptor beta chains from the same sample are listed, as sequenced in a study of Ad26.COV2.S vaccination and SARS-CoV-2 variants. Treatment noted: around 19 received Ad26.COV2.S at low or high dose, single or two shots; five or six received placebo; per-sample allocation not given. It was on day 63 after the first vaccine or placebo injection that samples were taken. Repertoires were generated with immunoSEQ multiplex PCR, while TCRdb's copy carries only in-frame clones and drops some. The repertoire holds more than 300,000 clones, more than 70% seen once, with approximately 2% in the top ten. The sample here was peripheral blood, taken in a trial of Ad26.COV2.S vaccine versus placebo. These receptors all stem from a person between 18 and 60 years old who received the Ad26.COV2.S COVID-19 vaccine or a placebo.

V usage is TRBV7-2 and J usage is TRBJ2-1, with D tentatively TRBD2 (5 bases). CDR3 length: 15 amino acids. V was trimmed by 5 bases and J by 7 bases, leaving 18 bases between them. Germline loops: CDR1 SGHTA, CDR2 FQGNSA. CDR3 nucleotide sequence: TGTGCCAGCAGCCCGGCGAGGGCCGGGCGAAATGAGCAGTTCTTC. Its translation: CASSPARAGRNEQFF.

V usage is TRBV29-1 and J usage is TRBJ2-5, with TRBD1 as a possible D gene (6 bases). CDR3 length equals 12 residues. Between the trimmed V and J ends, which lost 5 bases and 5 bases, there was a span of 12 bases. The germline V gene has CDR1 SQVTM and CDR2 ANQGSEA. For the CDR3, the DNA is TGCAGCGTTTTCTACGACAGGGAGACCCAGTACTTC. The encoded protein is CSVFYDRETQYF.

This rearrangement joins TRBV15 to TRBJ1-4; 7 bases line up with TRBD1. The CDR3 runs 16 residues. CDR1 is LNHNV and CDR2 is YYDKDF in the germline V gene (reference sequence). The V segment lost 2 bases and the J segment 8 bases; nucleotides outside the gene matches: 11. CDR3 amino acids: CATSRLSGTASEKLFF. Here the CDR3 DNA reads TGTGCCACCAGCAGACTCTCCGGGACAGCGTCAGAAAAACTGTTTTTT.

This clone was counted between two and nine times. This chain joins TRBV5-4 and TRBJ2-2; 7 nucleotides align to TRBD1. Germline lookup yields CDR1 SGHNT and CDR2 YYREEE (reference sequence). The CDR3 contains 15 residues. The junction had 5 bases not matched to a gene; V was cut back by 3 bases and J by 3 bases. CDR3 coding DNA: TGTGCCAGCAGCTCAAGACAGGGCTACACCGGGGAGCTGTTTTTT. Amino acid sequence: CASSSRQGYTGELFF.

This chain links TRBV5-1 with TRBJ1-6; 8 positions agree with TRBD1. The CDR3 contains 17 residues. Losses at the gene ends were 4 bases for V and 0 bases for J; bases not matched to a gene: 6. Germline CDR1 SGHRS, CDR2 YFSETQ. The CDR3 nucleotides are TGCGCCAGCAGCCCCGACAGGGGAAGCTCCTATAATTCACCCCTCCACTTT. Translation: CASSPDRGSSYNSPLHF.

The genes are TRBV29-1 and TRBJ2-3; D gene ambiguous. With 7 bases removed from V and 2 bases from J, the gap between germline ends came to 10 bases. Germline values: CDR1 SQVTM, CDR2 ANQGSEA. This CDR3 comprises 12 residues. The CDR3 sequence is CSAQISTDTQYF. The CDR3 nucleotides read TGCAGCGCCCAGATTTCCACAGATACGCAGTATTTT.

V is TRBV6-5 and J is TRBJ2-3; 9 bases map to TRBD2. Trimming cost V 4 bases and J 4 bases; bases outside gene matches: 9. Germline V gene sequence: CDR1 MNHEY, CDR2 SVGAGI. The CDR3 extends over 16 amino acids. The CDR3 DNA reads as TGTGCCAGCAGTTCCCTCCTAGCGGGGAGAGCAGATACGCAGTATTTT. It specifies CASSSLLAGRADTQYF.

The chain carries TRBV6-5 and TRBJ2-2; no clear D. Germline V gene sequence: CDR1 MNHEY, CDR2 SVGAGI. The CDR3 sequence is 13 residues long. V was trimmed by 10 bases and J by 3 bases, leaving 12 bases between them. The CDR3 here is CATRKGHTGELFF. The DNA of the CDR3 is TGTGCCACCAGGAAGGGTCACACCGGGGAGCTGTTTTTT.

The chain carries TRBV5-1 and TRBJ1-1, with a possible D match to TRBD1 (5 bases). Germline-derived CDR1 and CDR2 are SGHRS and YFSETQ. V was trimmed by 0 bases and J by 1 base, leaving 13 bases between them. The CDR3 is made up of 16 amino acids. The CDR3: CASSLGWGSANTEAFF. CDR3 sequence (DNA): TGCGCCAGCAGCTTGGGCTGGGGGTCGGCGAACACTGAAGCTTTCTTT.

The chain carries TRBV19 and TRBJ1-1, with TRBD1 identical over 9 bases. This CDR3 comprises 14 residues. Germline assignment: CDR1 LNHDA and CDR2 SQIVND (reference sequence). Unmatched junction bases numbered 7, after V lost 4 bases and J lost 7 bases. CDR3 in amino acids: CASSKGQGSYEAFF. CDR3 sequence (DNA): TGTGCCAGTAGTAAGGGACAGGGAAGTTATGAAGCTTTCTTT.

This chain links TRBV30 with TRBJ1-5, with D perhaps matching TRBD1 (5 bases). Germline V CDR1 and CDR2: GTSNPN, SVGIG (reference sequence). This CDR3 comprises 11 residues. V gave up 0 bases and J gave up 8 bases, with 5 bases separating them. For the CDR3, the DNA is TGTGCCTGGAGTGTAGGGGAGCCCCAGCATTTT. Amino acid sequence: CAWSVGEPQHF.

The CDR3 DNA reads as TGTGCCACCAGCAGCGTATATACAGGGGCGAAGAGAGAAAAACTGTTTTTT. The encoded protein is CATSSVYTGAKREKLFF. The genes are TRBV15 and TRBJ1-4; 7 nucleotides match TRBD1. The ends lost 3 bases at V and 8 bases at J; junction bases unmatched: 15. In germline, CDR1 is LNHNV, CDR2 YYDKDF (reference sequence). The CDR3 spans 17 residues.

This chain links TRBV5-8 with TRBJ1-2; 10 bases agree with TRBD1. The CDR3 loop spans 18 amino acids. The ends lost 2 bases at V and 3 bases at J; junction bases unmatched: 13. The germline V gene has CDR1 SGHTS and CDR2 YDEGEE. The CDR3 loop reads CASSFNRDRGPLDYGYTF. CDR3 DNA: TGTGCCAGCAGCTTTAACCGGGACAGGGGTCCGTTGGACTATGGCTACACCTTC.

The chain employs TRBV5-4 and TRBJ1-1; weak D call: TRBD1 (5 bases). V lost 1 base to trimming and J lost 6 bases, with 13 bases between them. From germline, CDR1 is SGHNT and CDR2 YYREEE (reference sequence). This CDR3 has 14 residues. The CDR3 DNA is TGTGCCAGCAGCTTGAGGGACCGGGGGTCTGAAGCTTTCTTT. As protein: CASSLRDRGSEAFF.

This rearrangement joins TRBV30 to TRBJ1-1, with 9 bases aligning to TRBD1. Germline assignment: CDR1 GTSNPN and CDR2 SVGIG (reference sequence). The CDR3 sequence is 13 residues long. The junction had 8 bases not matched to a gene; V was cut back by 4 bases and J by 8 bases. In DNA form, the CDR3 reads TGTGCCTGGACCCGACAGGGGGGAAGAGAAGCTTTCTTT. This codes for CAWTRQGGREAFF.

For this clone: The same CDR3 is also encoded by other DNA sequences in this sample. The V call is TRBV10-3, the J call TRBJ1-1, with D possibly TRBD1 on 6 matching bases. Per germline, CDR1 ENHRY and CDR2 SYGVKD. V was pared by 5 bases and J by 4 bases, with 17 bases between. CDR3 length: 15 amino acids. CDR3: CAISTGNRGITEAFF. In nucleotides, the CDR3 is TGTGCCATCAGTACAGGGAATAGGGGGATCACTGAAGCTTTCTTT.

This chain joins TRBV18 and TRBJ1-5; TRBD1 is a possible D gene (6 bases). Trimming stripped 2 bases from V and 0 bases from J, with 17 bases between. This CDR3 region has 18 residues. CDR1 is KGHSH and CDR2 is LQKENI in the germline V gene. CDR3 sequence (DNA): TGTGCCAGCTCACCAACAACAGGGACTCTTTATAGCAATCAGCCCCAGCATTTT. Its protein is CASSPTTGTLYSNQPQHF.

The chain recombines TRBV5-1 with TRBJ1-2, with a tentative D call TRBD1 (6 bases). The CDR3 runs 14 residues. Germline assignment: CDR1 SGHRS and CDR2 YFSETQ. Trimming took off 5 bases at V and 6 bases at J, with 17 bases between the two ends. In nucleotides, the CDR3 is TGCGCCAGCAGTAATACAGGGACGTGGGATGGCTACACCTTC. Translating it yields CASSNTGTWDGYTF.

V gene TRBV11-3 combines with J gene TRBJ1-1, with 11 bases aligning to TRBD1. CDR1 SGHNT and CDR2 YENEEA come from the germline V gene. The junction had 9 bases not matched to a gene; V was cut back by 5 bases and J by 7 bases. The CDR3 spans 15 residues. CDR3 protein: CASSGQGAKDGEAFF. CDR3 nucleotide sequence: TGTGCCAGCAGCGGACAGGGGGCTAAGGATGGTGAAGCTTTCTTT. Full variable domain (missing parts from reference TRBV11-3 and TRBJ1-1): EAGVVQSPRYKIIEKKQPVAFWCNPISGHNTLYWYLQNLGQGPELLIRYENEEAVDDSQLPKDRFSAERLKGVDSTLKIQPAELGDSAVYLCASSGQGAKDGEAFFGQGTRLTVV.